One sample yielded the 22 T cell receptor beta chains listed below, sequenced in a study of identical twins. Using its own MiXCR run on the 5' RACE reads, TCRdb lists one record per CDR3 protein. The sample lists about 730,000 distinct CDR3 sequences, about 20% occurring once. This sample was also put to use in a study of T cells expressing NK-cell markers.

The source material was PBMCs. The receptors derive from a woman younger than 35 in good health.

V is TRBV9 and J is TRBJ1-2; no reliable D call. The CDR3 has 12 amino acids. Trimming removed 5 bases from V and 4 bases from J, with 9 bases in between. CDR1 is SGDLS and CDR2 is YYNGEE in the germline V gene. The CDR3 here is CASSSAFYGYTF. CDR3 coding DNA: TGTGCCAGCAGTTCTGCGTTCTATGGCTACACCTTC.

V is TRBV11-2 and J is TRBJ2-1; 7 bases map to TRBD2. From germline, CDR1 is SGHAT and CDR2 FQNNGV. The CDR3 length is 15 residues. The junction had 8 bases not matched to a gene; V was cut back by 5 bases and J by 4 bases. The CDR3 bases are TGTGCCAGCAGCGCTGAGCGGGGCCAATACAATGAGCAGTTCTTC. It specifies CASSAERGQYNEQFF.

A few counts support this clonotype. The chain carries TRBV12-3 or TRBV12-4 and TRBJ2-3; D gene uncertain. The CDR3 totals 9 residues. Trimming removed 9 bases from V and 4 bases from J, with 2 bases in between. DNA for the CDR3: TGTGCCAGAGCAGATACGCAGTATTTT. Amino acid sequence: CARADTQYF.

This rearrangement joins TRBV5-6 to TRBJ2-1; TRBD2 agrees at 7 bases. This CDR3 region has 15 residues. The germline V gene has CDR1 SGHDT and CDR2 YYEEEE. V was clipped by 3 bases and J by 9 bases; unmatched bases: 12. DNA for the CDR3: TGTGCCAGCAGCTCTAGGAGATTGCCGGGGGGTGAGCAGTTCTTC. This gives the protein CASSSRRLPGGEQFF.

The V call is TRBV7-2, the J call TRBJ2-3; D may be TRBD2 (6 bases). Trimming removed 5 bases from V and 0 bases from J, with 12 bases in between. CDR3 length: 15 amino acids. Germline-derived CDR1 and CDR2 are SGHTA and FQGNSA. CDR3 amino acids: CASSRRGTSTDTQYF. CDR3 DNA: TGTGCCAGCAGCCGCCGGGGGACTAGCACAGATACGCAGTATTTT.

This clonotype was detected a few times. V and J are TRBV6-4 and TRBJ2-2; D unresolved. V was cut by 6 bases and J by 0 bases, with 5 bases left in between. The CDR3 is made up of 13 amino acids. The germline V gene encodes CDR1 MRHNA and CDR2 SNTAGT. CDR3 protein: CASSASNTGELFF. The CDR3 region has the DNA TGTGCCAGCAGCGCTTCGAACACCGGGGAGCTGTTTTTT.

This clonotype has at least ten counts. The genes are TRBV5-1 and TRBJ2-3; D is perhaps TRBD1 (5 bases). Germline V gene lookup returns CDR1 SGHRS and CDR2 YFSETQ. Trimming cost V 3 bases and J 4 bases, with 21 bases left between them. The CDR3 has 17 residues. This chain's CDR3 is CASSYALDTKGADTQYF. DNA of the CDR3: TGCGCCAGCAGCTATGCTCTGGACACTAAGGGCGCAGATACGCAGTATTTT.

V usage is TRBV29-1 and J usage is TRBJ1-2; tentative D call: TRBD1 (5 bases). V was cut by 5 bases and J by 4 bases, with 11 bases left in between. CDR1 is SQVTM and CDR2 is ANQGSEA in the germline V gene. The CDR3 totals 12 residues. CDR3 nucleotides: TGCAGCGTTCTGTCAGGGAGCTATGGCTACACCTTC. This sequence encodes CSVLSGSYGYTF.

This clonotype was picked up many times. The gene calls are TRBV25-1 and TRBJ1-6; possible D gene TRBD1, 5 bases. The length of the CDR3 is 17 residues. In germline, CDR1 is MGHDK, CDR2 SYGVNS. V lost 4 bases to trimming and J lost 0 bases, with 13 bases between them. CDR3 sequence (DNA): TGTGCCAGCAGTGCCTCTACAGACAGCTCCTATAATTCACCCCTCCACTTT. As protein: CASSASTDSSYNSPLHF.

The gene calls are TRBV11-2 and TRBJ2-5, with 14 nucleotides matching TRBD2. The CDR3 sequence is 16 residues long. V trimming: 5 bases; J trimming: 5 bases; junction bases outside the gene matches: 7. The V gene's germline CDR1 is SGHAT and CDR2 FQNNGV. The CDR3 region is CASSDRRTSGGETQYF. In nucleotides, the CDR3 is TGTGCCAGCAGCGACCGTCGGACTAGCGGGGGGGAGACCCAGTACTTC.

This clonotype was seen ten or more times. This rearrangement joins TRBV12-3 or TRBV12-4 to TRBJ2-1; D not resolved. Trimming removed 5 bases from V and 8 bases from J, with 10 bases in between. The CDR3 has 12 residues. The DNA for the CDR3 is TGTGCCAGCAGTCCTAGGGTGGATGAGCAGTTCTTC. As protein: CASSPRVDEQFF.

The chain combines TRBV12-3 or TRBV12-4 with TRBJ2-4, with TRBD1 matching over 11 bases. The CDR3 runs 18 residues. With 2 bases clipped from V and 7 bases from J, the junction kept 13 bases outside the gene matches. CDR3 nucleotides: TGTGCCAGCAGTTTATCTCTAATCGGGACAGGGGGACGGAACATTCAGTACTTC. Translation gives CASSLSLIGTGGRNIQYF.

This clonotype was seen at least ten times. This chain uses TRBV20-1 with TRBJ1-2, with D hard to call. The CDR3 loop spans 11 amino acids. From germline, CDR1 is DFQATT and CDR2 SNEGSKA (reference sequence). The V and J ends lost 3 bases and 4 bases respectively, with 6 bases between them. The CDR3 protein is CSARTSYGYTF. CDR3 DNA sequence: TGCAGTGCTAGGACGAGCTATGGCTACACCTTC.

This clonotype showed up just once. One base away lies a much larger clone, so this may be a sequencing read error. The V gene is TRBV3-1, the J gene TRBJ2-1; D ambiguous. The CDR3 sequence is 12 residues long. Germline CDR1 and CDR2: LGHDT and YNNKEL (reference sequence). V gave up 5 bases and J gave up 7 bases, with 9 bases separating them. The CDR3 loop is CASSFEDNEQFF. CDR3 nucleotides: TGTGCCAGCAGCTTTGAGGATAATGAGCAGTTCTTC.

V usage is TRBV6-5 and J usage is TRBJ2-3; D perhaps matches TRBD2 (7 bases). The CDR3 runs to 16 residues. Per germline, CDR1 MNHEY and CDR2 SVGAGI. Trimming removed 0 bases at V and 1 base at J, with 11 bases between. CDR3 nucleotides: TGTGCCAGCAGTTACTCGGGGGGGCTCGGCACAGATACGCAGTATTTT. It codes for CASSYSGGLGTDTQYF.

This clonotype was seen repeatedly, ten times or more. J is TRBJ2-1 and V is TRBV10-3; 11 positions agree with TRBD2. From germline, CDR1 is ENHRY and CDR2 SYGVKD. This CDR3 spans 15 amino acids. The V segment lost 6 bases and the J segment 4 bases; nucleotides outside the gene matches: 5. CDR3 protein: CAISLTSGVYNEQFF. The CDR3 DNA follows: TGTGCCATCAGCTTGACTAGCGGGGTATACAATGAGCAGTTCTTC.

There are a few counts of this clonotype. V and J are TRBV5-5 and TRBJ2-1, with TRBD1 identical over 10 bases. The CDR3 runs to 15 residues. V lost 1 base, J lost 10 bases, and 8 bases stayed unmatched. From germline, CDR1 is SGHKS and CDR2 YYEKEE (reference sequence). This CDR3 reads CASSLWTGGKGEQFF. In DNA, the CDR3 is TGTGCCAGCAGCTTGTGGACAGGGGGTAAAGGGGAGCAGTTCTTC. Drawing the rest from reference TRBV5-5 and TRBJ2-1, the complete variable domain is DAGVTQSPTHLIKTRGQQVTLRCSPISGHKSVSWYQQVLGQGPQFIFQYYEKEERGRGNFPDRFSARQFPNYSSELNVNALLLGDSALYLCASSLWTGGKGEQFFGPGTRLTVL.

This clonotype came up a few times. The V call is TRBV20-1, the J call TRBJ2-7; TRBD2 is a possible D gene (5 bases). V was cut by 2 bases and J by 0 bases, with 11 bases left in between. CDR3 length: 14 residues. CDR1 is DFQATT and CDR2 is SNEGSKA in the germline V gene (reference sequence). CDR3 sequence (DNA): TGCAGTGCTAGACTCGGGATGAGCTCCTACGAGCAGTACTTC. The encoded protein is CSARLGMSSYEQYF.

The chain has TRBV6-5 and TRBJ2-1; 7 bases are a match to TRBD2. Germline CDR1 reads MNHEY; CDR2 reads SVGAGI. This CDR3 contains 12 residues. Losses at the gene ends were 8 bases for V and 6 bases for J; bases not matched to a gene: 4. The CDR3 DNA follows: TGTGCCAGCTCGCGGGGGTTCAATGAGCAGTTCTTC. This sequence encodes CASSRGFNEQFF.

In its sample, this clonotype was seen a few times. The J gene is TRBJ2-2, the V gene TRBV5-5; 11 positions agree with TRBD2. Germline lookup yields CDR1 SGHKS and CDR2 YYEKEE (reference sequence). V lost 4 bases to trimming and J lost 1 base; unmatched junction nucleotides: 3. This CDR3 is 16 amino acids long. Here the CDR3 DNA reads TGTGCCAGCAGCGCAACTAGCGGGGGGAACACCGGGGAGCTGTTTTTT. It codes for CASSATSGGNTGELFF.

The V gene is TRBV4-3, the J gene TRBJ2-7; no definite D call. The CDR3 runs to 13 residues. V lost 6 bases to trimming and J lost 4 bases, with 13 bases between them. Per germline, CDR1 LGHNA and CDR2 YSLEER. The CDR3 spells CASSSKLLYEQYF. The DNA of the CDR3 is TGCGCCAGCAGTTCAAAGTTACTATACGAGCAGTACTTC.

Many counts were recorded for this clonotype. V is TRBV5-6 and J is TRBJ2-5, with 7 bases aligning to TRBD1. V shed 0 bases, J shed 5 bases, and the junction held 1 base outside the gene matches. This CDR3 is built from 13 residues. Germline V gene sequence: CDR1 SGHDT, CDR2 YYEEEE. Written as DNA, the CDR3 is TGTGCCAGCAGCTTGGTACAGGGGGAGACCCAGTACTTC. The encoded protein is CASSLVQGETQYF.